Shown below are 32 T cell receptor beta chains from a single sample sequenced in a study of PD-L1 blockade in urothelial cancer. TCRdb's copy holds only in-frame clones and misses some; the assay was immunoSEQ multiplex PCR. Among tens of thousands of clones, approximately 80% were seen once, and the ten largest hold more than 3.5%. The source was PBMCs, collected around atezolizumab (anti-PD-L1) treatment. These receptors were obtained from a man between 65 and 85 years old with urothelial cancer.

The rearrangement links TRBV5-4 to TRBJ2-1; 9 bases align to TRBD2. The CDR3 sequence is 15 residues long. Trimming cost V 0 bases and J 2 bases; bases outside gene matches: 0. CDR1 and CDR2 (germline): SGHNT, YYREEE (reference sequence). The CDR3 loop reads CASSLASGTYNEQFF. DNA for the CDR3: TGTGCCAGCAGCTTGGCTAGCGGGACCTACAATGAGCAGTTCTTC.

This sequence joins TRBV7-2 and TRBJ1-1, with D possibly matching TRBD1 (5 bases). This CDR3 region has 13 residues. The V and J ends lost 4 bases and 4 bases respectively, with 10 bases between them. Germline CDR1 and CDR2: SGHTA and FQGNSA. CDR3 nucleotides: TGTGCCAGCAGCTCCCAGGGACTCACTGAAGCTTTCTTT. Protein product: CASSSQGLTEAFF.

The V call is TRBV29-1, the J call TRBJ1-2; tentative D call: TRBD1 (5 bases). The V gene lost 2 bases and the J gene lost 6 bases, with 16 bases spanning the gap. Germline values: CDR1 SQVTM, CDR2 ANQGSEA. This CDR3 has 14 amino acids. Here the CDR3 DNA reads TGCAGCGTTGAAATGTACAGGACGGCAGATGGCTACACCTTC. This gives the protein CSVEMYRTADGYTF.

This chain uses TRBV5-5 with TRBJ1-3; D is unclear. The V and J ends lost 4 bases and 4 bases respectively, with 15 bases between them. Germline V lookup: CDR1 SGHKS, CDR2 YYEKEE (reference sequence). The CDR3 is 15 residues long. The CDR3 nucleotides are TGTGCCAGCAGCCCGGAGGCGGTCCGCGGAAACACCATATATTTT. Translating it yields CASSPEAVRGNTIYF.

V and J are TRBV11-2 and TRBJ1-1; a possible D gene is TRBD1 (5 bases). Germline V gene lookup returns CDR1 SGHAT and CDR2 FQNNGV. This CDR3 comprises 13 residues. Between the trimmed V and J ends, which lost 5 bases and 7 bases, there was a span of 14 bases. The chain's CDR3 is CASSPSTAREAFF. CDR3 bases: TGTGCCAGCAGCCCGTCGACAGCGCGTGAAGCTTTCTTT.

The CDR3 is CASSPPTGRGNQPQHF. CDR3 nucleotide sequence: TGTGCCAGTAGTCCCCCGACCGGCAGGGGGAATCAGCCCCAGCATTTT. V is TRBV19 and J is TRBJ1-5, with 7 positions matching TRBD1. V shed 5 bases, J shed 4 bases, and the junction held 11 bases outside the gene matches. The CDR3 has 16 amino acids. Germline CDR1 reads LNHDA; CDR2 reads SQIVND (reference sequence).

This clone showed up just once. This chain joins TRBV2 and TRBJ1-2; D might be TRBD1 (6 bases). The CDR3 runs 12 residues. V lost 5 bases to trimming and J lost 6 bases, with 10 bases between them. Per the germline V gene, CDR1 is SNHLY and CDR2 is FYNNEI. Written as DNA, the CDR3 is TGTGCCAGCAGTTCAGGGGTCCATGGCTACACCTTC. Amino acid sequence: CASSSGVHGYTF.

The chain combines TRBV15 with TRBJ2-3, with 8 bases fitting TRBD1. V lost 5 bases, J lost 8 bases, and 9 bases stayed unmatched. Germline V gene sequence: CDR1 LNHNV, CDR2 YYDKDF (reference sequence). There are 14 residues in the CDR3. CDR3 sequence reads: CATSPGQGRFTQYF. The CDR3 DNA is TGTGCCACCAGCCCCGGACAGGGACGGTTTACGCAGTATTTT.

This chain links TRBV10-3 with TRBJ1-5; maybe TRBD1 (5 bases). Germline CDR1 is ENHRY and CDR2 is SYGVKD. V was cut by 11 bases and J by 4 bases, with 15 bases left in between. The CDR3 contains 13 residues. The CDR3 region has the DNA TGTGCCTCAAGCGGGGAGGGGAATCAGCCCCAGCATTTT. Its translation is CASSGEGNQPQHF.

In DNA, the CDR3 is TGTGCCAGCAGCTTGGCCCCGGGTCTAGCCCTTAATGAAGTCGAAAAACTGTTTTTT. Its protein is CASSLAPGLALNEVEKLFF. This chain joins TRBV5-6 and TRBJ1-4; D remains unclear. The CDR3 is 19 residues long. CDR1 SGHDT and CDR2 YYEEEE come from the germline V gene. Deletions cut 0 bases from V and 8 bases from J, with 26 bases between.

This clone was seen a few times. The CDR3 sequence: CASSPQGGNYGYTF. The CDR3 DNA reads TGTGCCAGCAGTCCCCAAGGAGGGAACTATGGCTACACCTTC. The chain has TRBV28 and TRBJ1-2; D ambiguous. The length of the CDR3 is 14 residues. V was trimmed by 5 bases and J by 2 bases, leaving 12 bases between them. The germline V gene has CDR1 MDHEN and CDR2 SYDVKM.

The chain carries TRBV10-2 and TRBJ1-3; D remains ambiguous. Germline CDR1 is WSHSY and CDR2 is SAAADI. The CDR3 length is 14 residues. V was pared by 4 bases and J by 0 bases, with 7 bases between. The CDR3 reads CASSASLSGNTIYF. CDR3 bases: TGCGCCAGCAGTGCGAGTCTCTCTGGAAACACCATATATTTT.

The chain joins TRBV7-3 to TRBJ2-7; D possibly corresponds to TRBD1 (7 bases). Trimming stripped 5 bases from V and 1 base from J, with 15 bases between. This CDR3 spans 15 amino acids. Germline V lookup: CDR1 SGHTA, CDR2 FQGTGA. The CDR3 here is CASSPGGTKSYEQYF. Here the CDR3 DNA reads TGTGCCAGCAGCCCAGGGGGGACGAAATCCTACGAGCAGTACTTC.

CDR3 amino acids: CASSTQTGDSNGYTF. The CDR3 region has the DNA TGTGCCAGCAGCACCCAAACAGGGGACTCAAATGGCTACACCTTC. The rearrangement uses TRBV14 and TRBJ1-2, with TRBD1 matching 7 bases. Trimming cost V 5 bases and J 6 bases; bases outside gene matches: 12. Germline V CDR1 and CDR2: SGHDN, FVKESK. The CDR3 is 15 residues long. The entire variable domain, with the rest obtained from reference TRBV14 and TRBJ1-2, is as follows: EAGVTQFPSHSVIEKGQTVTLRCDPISGHDNLYWYRRVMGKEIKFLLHFVKESKQDESGMPNNRFLAERTGGTYSTLKVQPAELEDSGVYFCASSTQTGDSNGYTFGSGTRLTVV.

This chain connects TRBV5-6 to TRBJ2-3, with 7 bases fitting TRBD1. The trim removed 6 bases at V and 5 bases at J, leaving 12 bases unmatched. The length of the CDR3 is 15 residues. The V gene's germline CDR1 is SGHDT and CDR2 YYEEEE. The CDR3 loop reads CASNPTGLVGDTQYF. In nucleotides, the CDR3 is TGTGCCAGCAACCCGACAGGGTTGGTTGGAGATACGCAGTATTTT.

This chain uses TRBV9 with TRBJ1-3, with unresolved D. The CDR3 contains 15 residues. V was shortened by 2 bases and J by 0 bases, with 9 bases between the two germline ends. Germline CDR1 is SGDLS and CDR2 is YYNGEE. In nucleotides, the CDR3 is TGTGCCAGCAGCGTCGCCTCCGGCTCTGGAAACACCATATATTTT. It is translated as CASSVASGSGNTIYF.

J is TRBJ2-7 and V is TRBV4-1; D possibly corresponds to TRBD2 (6 bases). The CDR3 length is 18 residues. The ends were cut back, 0 bases at V and 7 bases at J, with 25 bases in the middle. The germline V gene has CDR1 MGHRA and CDR2 YSYEKL. In nucleotides, the CDR3 is TGCGCCAGCAGCCAAGAGGGAAGGACAACAGGTATCGGAGGGGAGCAGTACTTC. As protein: CASSQEGRTTGIGGEQYF.

V usage is TRBV7-2 and J usage is TRBJ2-2, with a tentative D call TRBD1 (5 bases). Trimming left V 5 bases short and J 4 bases short, with 8 bases between. This CDR3 spans 13 amino acids. Germline V lookup: CDR1 SGHTA, CDR2 FQGNSA. The CDR3 protein is CASSQGRTGELFF. The CDR3 bases are TGTGCCAGCAGCCAGGGTCGCACCGGGGAGCTGTTTTTT.

The V gene is TRBV11-3, the J gene TRBJ2-3; possible D gene TRBD2, 5 bases. The ends were cut back, 1 base at V and 3 bases at J, with 11 bases in the middle. Germline assignment: CDR1 SGHNT and CDR2 YENEEA. CDR3 length equals 15 residues. CDR3 sequence (DNA): TGTGCCAGCAGCTTAGGACCGGACTGGACAGATACGCAGTATTTT. As protein: CASSLGPDWTDTQYF.

The chain has TRBV6-6 and TRBJ1-2; D not certain. Germline CDR1 MNHNY, CDR2 SVGAGI (reference sequence). V was pared by 1 base and J by 10 bases, with 22 bases between. The CDR3 runs 16 residues. CDR3 in amino acids: CASSYLRLATGTDYTF. CDR3 bases: TGTGCCAGCAGTTACTTGCGCTTAGCAACGGGTACGGACTACACCTTC.

The chain couples TRBV19 to TRBJ1-2; TRBD1 agrees at 7 bases. The CDR3 has 15 residues. Per germline, CDR1 LNHDA and CDR2 SQIVND (reference sequence). The V and J ends lost 4 bases and 1 base, in that order; junction bases with no gene match: 6. The CDR3 DNA reads TGTGCCAGTAGTACGTCTACAGGGGTTAACTATGGCTACACCTTC. Encoded protein: CASSTSTGVNYGYTF. The variable domain in full, completed from reference TRBV19 and TRBJ1-2, reads DGGITQSPKYLFRKEGQNVTLSCEQNLNHDAMYWYRQDPGQGLRLIYYSQIVNDFQKGDIAEGYSVSREKKESFPLTVTSAQKNPTAFYLCASSTSTGVNYGYTFGSGTRLTVV.

This chain joins TRBV25-1 and TRBJ1-1, with D perhaps matching TRBD1 (6 bases). The CDR3 spans 13 residues. Trimming removed 4 bases at V and 4 bases at J, with 10 bases between. Germline loops: CDR1 MGHDK, CDR2 SYGVNS. The DNA for the CDR3 is TGTGCCAGCAGTGGATTCAGGGGCACTGAAGCTTTCTTT. Translation gives CASSGFRGTEAFF. Filled out from reference TRBV25-1 and TRBJ1-1, the complete variable domain reads EADIYQTPRYLVIGTGKKITLECSQTMGHDKMYWYQQDPGMELHLIHYSYGVNSTEKGDLSSESTVSRIRTEHFPLTLESARPSHTSQYLCASSGFRGTEAFFGQGTRLTVV.

This clone was detected once. This chain joins TRBV7-2 and TRBJ2-5; 16 bases map to TRBD2. J lost 7 bases, V lost 5 bases, and 10 bases had no gene match. Germline loops: CDR1 SGHTA, CDR2 FQGNSA. This CDR3 comprises 17 residues. The CDR3 bases are TGTGCCAGCAGCCCCGGGACTAGCGGGGGGGCCGGGGGGACCCAGTACTTC. Its translation is CASSPGTSGGAGGTQYF.

This chain links TRBV30 with TRBJ2-5; 9 nucleotides line up with TRBD1. J gave up 2 bases and V 5 bases, and 9 bases lay outside the gene matches. The germline CDR1 and CDR2 sequences are GTSNPN and SVGIG (reference sequence). This CDR3 is built from 15 residues. The CDR3 sequence: CAWLGQGLPQETQYF. The CDR3 coding sequence is TGTGCCTGGTTGGGACAGGGTCTCCCTCAAGAGACCCAGTACTTC.

For this clone: Other nucleotide sequences in the sample specify the same CDR3. This chain joins TRBV15 and TRBJ1-1, with 9 bases fitting TRBD1. The germline gives CDR1 LNHNV, CDR2 YYDKDF (reference sequence). J lost 2 bases, V lost 2 bases, and 3 bases had no gene match. CDR3 length equals 15 residues. CDR3 in DNA: TGTGCCACCAGCAGATCTACAGGGGGCAACACTGAAGCTTTCTTT. This gives the protein CATSRSTGGNTEAFF.

The chain joins TRBV5-1 to TRBJ2-7; a weak D match, TRBD2 (5 bases). The germline V gene encodes CDR1 SGHRS and CDR2 YFSETQ. Trimming removed 0 bases from V and 7 bases from J, with 14 bases in between. This CDR3 region has 14 residues. CDR3 bases: TGCGCCAGCAGCTTGGGAGCGGCCGCCGGGGAGCAGTACTTC. Translated, it gives CASSLGAAAGEQYF.

This sequence joins TRBV28 and TRBJ2-7; tentative D call: TRBD2 (5 bases). Germline CDR1 and CDR2: MDHEN and SYDVKM. V was clipped by 3 bases and J by 4 bases, with 19 bases between them. The CDR3 runs 16 residues. The CDR3 nucleotides read TGTGCCAGCAGTTTGCCTAAAGAGTCGCGAGGGTACGAGCAGTACTTC. Translating it yields CASSLPKESRGYEQYF. Full variable domain (missing parts from reference TRBV28 and TRBJ2-7): DVKVTQSSRYLVKRTGEKVFLECVQDMDHENMFWYRQDPGLGLRLIYFSYDVKMKEKGDIPEGYSVSREKKERFSLILESASTNQTSMYLCASSLPKESRGYEQYFGPGTRLTVT.

The sample holds one count of this clone. The genes are TRBV28 and TRBJ1-1, with D tentatively TRBD1 (6 bases). Germline V gives CDR1 MDHEN, CDR2 SYDVKM. This CDR3 is 15 amino acids long. Trimming shortened V by 6 bases and J by 3 bases, and 17 bases separated the two germline ends. The CDR3, as DNA: TGTGCCAGCAGCTCTCCTTTGGGGGCGTACACTGAAGCTTTCTTT. Translation gives CASSSPLGAYTEAFF.

Written as DNA, the CDR3 is TGCGCCAGCAGCAAAACAGGGACTGGGGCCAACGTCCTGACTTTC. It is translated as CASSKTGTGANVLTF. The chain recombines TRBV5-1 with TRBJ2-6, with a possible D match to TRBD1 (6 bases). The CDR3 is 15 residues long. V was shortened by 4 bases and J by 2 bases, with 10 bases between the two germline ends. CDR1 and CDR2 (germline): SGHRS, YFSETQ.

The chain joins TRBV5-1 to TRBJ2-5; TRBD1 aligns across 9 bases. This CDR3 is 15 amino acids long. In germline, CDR1 is SGHRS, CDR2 YFSETQ. With V trimmed by 4 bases and J by 5 bases, 9 bases remained unmatched. The CDR3, as DNA: TGCGCCAGCAGCGCCACCACAGGGGGCGGCGAGACCCAGTACTTC. This gives the protein CASSATTGGGETQYF.

The CDR3 coding sequence is TGTGCCAGCAGCAGCGGGAGGACAGGTCGAGGGGAGACCCAGTACTTC. It translates to CASSSGRTGRGETQYF. The chain uses TRBV5-8 and TRBJ2-5; TRBD2 matches 9 bases. Germline CDR1 reads SGHTS; CDR2 reads YDEGEE. V was clipped by 4 bases and J by 5 bases; unmatched bases: 12. This CDR3 is 16 amino acids long.

This clone was seen ten or more times. The gene calls are TRBV10-3 and TRBJ2-3; D not resolved. The CDR3 loop spans 13 amino acids. Germline V CDR1 and CDR2: ENHRY, SYGVKD. The ends were cut back, 2 bases at V and 4 bases at J, with 7 bases in the middle. The CDR3 bases are TGTGCCATCAGTGAGGTATCGGCAGATACGCAGTATTTT. This codes for CAISEVSADTQYF.